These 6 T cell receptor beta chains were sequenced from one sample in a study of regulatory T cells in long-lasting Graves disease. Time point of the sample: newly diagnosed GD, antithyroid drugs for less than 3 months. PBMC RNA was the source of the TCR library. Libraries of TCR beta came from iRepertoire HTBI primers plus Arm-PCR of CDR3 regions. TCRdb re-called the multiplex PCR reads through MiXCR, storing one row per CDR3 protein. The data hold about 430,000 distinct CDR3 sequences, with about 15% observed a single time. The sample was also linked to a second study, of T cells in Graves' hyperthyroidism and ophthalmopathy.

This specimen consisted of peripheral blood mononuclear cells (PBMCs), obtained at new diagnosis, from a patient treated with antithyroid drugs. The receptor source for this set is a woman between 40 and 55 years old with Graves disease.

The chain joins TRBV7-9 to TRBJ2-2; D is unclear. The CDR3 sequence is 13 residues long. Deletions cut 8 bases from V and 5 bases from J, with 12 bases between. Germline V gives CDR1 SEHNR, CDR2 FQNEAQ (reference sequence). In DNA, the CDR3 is TGTGCCAGCTTGGGGTACTGGACCGGGGAGCTGTTTTTT. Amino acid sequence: CASLGYWTGELFF.

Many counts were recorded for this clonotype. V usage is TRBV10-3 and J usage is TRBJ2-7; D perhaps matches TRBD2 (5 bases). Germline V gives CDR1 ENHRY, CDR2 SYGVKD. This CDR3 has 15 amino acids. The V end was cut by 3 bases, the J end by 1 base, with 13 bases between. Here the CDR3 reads CAISDPRDRSYEQYF. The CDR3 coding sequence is TGTGCCATCAGTGACCCACGGGATCGGTCCTACGAGCAGTACTTC.

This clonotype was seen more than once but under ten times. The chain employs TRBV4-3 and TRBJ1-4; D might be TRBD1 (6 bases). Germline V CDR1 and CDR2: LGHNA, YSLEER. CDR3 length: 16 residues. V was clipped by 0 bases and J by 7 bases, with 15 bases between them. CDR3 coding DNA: TGCGCCAGCAGCCAAGATCTCCCAGGGGCAGTTGAAAAACTGTTTTTT. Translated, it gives CASSQDLPGAVEKLFF.

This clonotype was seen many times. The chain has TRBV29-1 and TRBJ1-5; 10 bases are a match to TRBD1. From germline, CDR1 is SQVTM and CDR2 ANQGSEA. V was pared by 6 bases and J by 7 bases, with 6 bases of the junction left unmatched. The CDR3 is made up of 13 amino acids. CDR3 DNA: TGCAGCGTGGGGACAGGGGTAGGGCAGCCCCAGCATTTT. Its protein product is CSVGTGVGQPQHF. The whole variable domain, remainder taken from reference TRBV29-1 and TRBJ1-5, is SAVISQKPSRDICQRGTSLTIQCQVDSQVTMMFWYRQQPGQSLTLIATANQGSEATYESGFVIDKFPISRPNLTFSTLTVSNMSPEDSSIYLCSVGTGVGQPQHFGDGTRLSIL.

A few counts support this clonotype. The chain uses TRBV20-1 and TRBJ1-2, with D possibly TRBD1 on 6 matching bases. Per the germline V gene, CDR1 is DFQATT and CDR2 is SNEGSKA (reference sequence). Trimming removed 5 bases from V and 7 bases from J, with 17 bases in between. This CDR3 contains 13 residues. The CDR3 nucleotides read TGCAGTGCTGACCGTCCAGGGGATGGTGGCTACACCTTC. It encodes CSADRPGDGGYTF.

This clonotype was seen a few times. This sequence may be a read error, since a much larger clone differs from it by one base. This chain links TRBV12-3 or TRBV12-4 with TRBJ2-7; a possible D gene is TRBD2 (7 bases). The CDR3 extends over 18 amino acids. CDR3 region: CASSLQGLADFSSCEQYF. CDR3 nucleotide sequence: TGTGCCAGCAGCCTCCAGGGGCTAGCGGATTTCAGCTCCTGCGAGCAGTACTTC.